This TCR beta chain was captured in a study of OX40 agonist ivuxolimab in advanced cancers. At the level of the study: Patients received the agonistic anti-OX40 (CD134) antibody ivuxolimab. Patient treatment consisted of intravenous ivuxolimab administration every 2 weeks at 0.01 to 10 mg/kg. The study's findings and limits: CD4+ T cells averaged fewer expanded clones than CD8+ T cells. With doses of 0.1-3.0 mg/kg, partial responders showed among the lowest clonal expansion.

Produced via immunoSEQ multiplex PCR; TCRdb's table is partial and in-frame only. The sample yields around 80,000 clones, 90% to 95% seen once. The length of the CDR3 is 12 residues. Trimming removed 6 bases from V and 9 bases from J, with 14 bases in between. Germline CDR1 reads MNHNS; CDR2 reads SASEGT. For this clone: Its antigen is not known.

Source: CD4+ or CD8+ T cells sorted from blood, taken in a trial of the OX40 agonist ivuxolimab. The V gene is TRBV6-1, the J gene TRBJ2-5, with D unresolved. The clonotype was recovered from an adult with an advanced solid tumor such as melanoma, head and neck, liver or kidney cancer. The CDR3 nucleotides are TGTGCCAGCAGGGTGTCGAGAAATGCCCAGTACTTC. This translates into CASRVSRNAQYF.